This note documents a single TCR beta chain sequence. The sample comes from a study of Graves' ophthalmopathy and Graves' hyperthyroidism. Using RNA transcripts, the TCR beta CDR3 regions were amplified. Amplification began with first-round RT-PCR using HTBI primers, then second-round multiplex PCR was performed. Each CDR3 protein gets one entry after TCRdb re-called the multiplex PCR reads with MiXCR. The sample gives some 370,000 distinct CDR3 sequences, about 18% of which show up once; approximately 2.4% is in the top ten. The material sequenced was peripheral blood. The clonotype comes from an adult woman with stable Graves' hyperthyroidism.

The DNA for the CDR3 is TGTGCCAGCAGTGGGGCGGGATACTATGGCTACACCTTC. Its protein product is CASSGAGYYGYTF. The chain uses TRBV6-1 and TRBJ1-2, with D unresolved. The CDR3 totals 13 residues. Looked up from germline, CDR1 is MNHNS and CDR2 is SASEGT. V was pared by 4 bases and J by 3 bases, with 9 bases between.